Many counts were recorded for the clone carrying this TCR beta chain. Its antigen remains unknown. Via MiXCR, TCRdb re-called the 5' RACE reads, giving one row per CDR3 protein. The table shows 250,000 to 300,000 distinct CDR3 sequences, with around 4.9% occurring only once. This sample is drawn from a study of T cells after yellow fever vaccination. Study as a whole: The SMART-Seq v4 Ultra Low Input method served to prepare the low-cell-number fractions. General study results and limits: Most clones from primary vaccination resurfaced after the booster (under 97% CD4, around 90% CD8).

The sequenced sample was CD4+ T cells sorted from PBMCs, obtained on the day of the yellow fever booster vaccination. This receptor was taken from a man aged 18 to 29 who received the YFV17D yellow fever vaccine.

The CDR3 DNA reads as TGCAGTGCTAGAGATTCCCAGGGGAGGACCGGGGAGCTGTTTTTT. This gives the protein CSARDSQGRTGELFF. The chain joins TRBV20-1 to TRBJ2-2; the D call may be TRBD1 or TRBD2 (6 bases each). Germline V gene sequence: CDR1 DFQATT, CDR2 SNEGSKA (reference sequence). The CDR3 covers 15 residues. Trimming shortened V by 0 bases and J by 5 bases, and 13 bases separated the two germline ends.